These 13 T cell receptor beta chains came from one sample sequenced in a study of blood T cell repertoires in COVID-19. Profiling relied on immunoSEQ multiplex PCR, and the TCRdb table lists in-frame clones only, not all of them. The data contain approximately 110,000 clones, roughly 80% of them singletons. Sequencing was performed on peripheral blood. These receptors were collected from a human donor in a cohort sampled during active or convalescent COVID-19.

This rearrangement joins TRBV5-1 to TRBJ1-1; D gene unclear. Germline V CDR1 and CDR2: SGHRS, YFSETQ. The CDR3 extends over 13 amino acids. With 2 bases removed from V and 1 base from J, the gap between germline ends came to 6 bases. In nucleotides, the CDR3 is TGCGCCAGCAGCTTAGGAGGGAACACTGAAGCTTTCTTT. Protein product: CASSLGGNTEAFF.

The V and J genes are TRBV1 and TRBJ2-1; the table's TRBD2 call for D was not verified on the DNA. TRBV1 is an annotated pseudogene. The CDR3 consists of 17 residues. The CDR3 bases are TGCACCAGCAGCCAAGATCCCGTGGGGCTAGCGGGGCGTGAGCAGTTCTTC. It codes for CTSSQDPVGLAGREQFF.

A single count supports this clone. The rearrangement joins TRBV11-2 to TRBJ2-2; the match to TRBD2 covers 8 bases. The CDR3 is 15 residues long. Per the germline V gene, CDR1 is SGHAT and CDR2 is FQNNGV. J gave up 7 bases and V 6 bases, and 10 bases lay outside the gene matches. Here the CDR3 reads CASRGLAGSGGELFF. The CDR3, as DNA: TGTGCCAGCAGGGGCTTAGCGGGATCGGGCGGGGAGCTGTTTTTT.

This clone has a handful of counts. This rearrangement joins TRBV6-6 to TRBJ2-1; 14 nucleotides align to TRBD2. The CDR3 has 16 amino acids. After removal of 5 bases from V and 10 bases from J, the junction contained 10 bases not matched to a gene. Germline V gene sequence: CDR1 MNHNY, CDR2 SVGAGI (reference sequence). The CDR3 sequence is CASSRTGTSGRREQFF. CDR3 bases: TGTGCCAGCAGTCGAACCGGGACTAGCGGGAGAAGAGAGCAGTTCTTC.

This sequence joins TRBV30 and TRBJ1-5, with D perhaps matching TRBD1 (5 bases). Trimming cost V 0 bases and J 4 bases, with 13 bases left between them. The germline CDR1 and CDR2 sequences are GTSNPN and SVGIG (reference sequence). The CDR3 spans 15 residues. DNA of the CDR3: TGTGCCTGGAGTGTAGGGTGGGCAGGGAATCAGCCCCAGCATTTT. Translation gives CAWSVGWAGNQPQHF.

The chain employs TRBV7-9 and TRBJ2-7; 7 bases align to TRBD2. The CDR3 has 13 residues. CDR1 and CDR2 (germline): SEHNR, FQNEAQ (reference sequence). V lost 2 bases, J lost 6 bases, and 4 bases stayed unmatched. In DNA, the CDR3 is TGTGCCAGCAGCTTACCGGCTAGCGGCGAGCAGTACTTC. The encoded protein is CASSLPASGEQYF.

The chain couples TRBV11-2 to TRBJ2-2, with a tentative D call TRBD1 (5 bases). The CDR3 loop spans 15 amino acids. Trimming took off 1 base at V and 1 base at J, with 7 bases between the two ends. CDR1 is SGHAT and CDR2 is FQNNGV in the germline V gene. The CDR3 reads CASSLGQGNTGELFF. CDR3 in DNA: TGTGCCAGCAGCTTAGGGCAGGGGAACACCGGGGAGCTGTTTTTT.

The chain carries TRBV7-2 and TRBJ2-7; D is unclear. Trimming removed 2 bases from V and 3 bases from J, with 8 bases in between. The CDR3 runs to 13 residues. Germline lookup yields CDR1 SGHTA and CDR2 FQGNSA. This CDR3 is CASSLLSNYEQYF. CDR3 DNA sequence: TGTGCCAGCAGCTTATTATCTAACTACGAGCAGTACTTC. The full variable domain, with the rest looked up from reference TRBV7-2 and TRBJ2-7, is GAGVSQSPSNKVTEKGKDVELRCDPISGHTALYWYRQSLGQGLEFLIYFQGNSAPDKSGLPSDRFSAERTGGSVSTLTIQRTQQEDSAVYLCASSLLSNYEQYFGPGTRLTVT.

This chain links TRBV6-5 with TRBJ2-7, with 7 bases identical to TRBD1. CDR3 length: 14 amino acids. Looked up from germline, CDR1 is MNHEY and CDR2 is SVGAGI. V lost 6 bases to trimming and J lost 6 bases; unmatched junction nucleotides: 11. Here the CDR3 reads CASRPTGPLREQYF. The CDR3 nucleotides read TGTGCCAGCAGACCGACAGGGCCACTTCGCGAGCAGTACTTC.

The CDR3: CASSSGTDYNEQFF. The CDR3 DNA sequence: TGTGCCAGCAGCTCCGGGACAGACTACAATGAGCAGTTCTTC. The chain links TRBV11-3 to TRBJ2-1, with 7 positions matching TRBD1. The CDR3 length is 14 residues. V was clipped by 4 bases and J by 3 bases; unmatched bases: 3. CDR1 SGHNT and CDR2 YENEEA come from the germline V gene.

The chain couples TRBV9 to TRBJ2-7, with D unresolved. Germline-derived CDR1 and CDR2 are SGDLS and YYNGEE. The CDR3 length is 15 residues. V shed 3 bases and J shed 3 bases, with 16 bases lying between them. Here the CDR3 DNA reads TGTGCCAGCAGCGCGCAAATAGTAACTCACTACGAGCAGTACTTC. Encoded protein: CASSAQIVTHYEQYF.

The genes are TRBV19 and TRBJ2-5; 8 bases agree with TRBD2. With 1 base clipped from V and 5 bases from J, the junction kept 6 bases outside the gene matches. Per the germline V gene, CDR1 is LNHDA and CDR2 is SQIVND (reference sequence). CDR3 size: 15 residues. CDR3 DNA: TGTGCCAGTAGTATAGCGGGAGGGTGGAAGGAGACCCAGTACTTC. Translating it yields CASSIAGGWKETQYF.

This chain joins TRBV3-1 (or the pseudogene TRBV3-2) and TRBJ2-1; TRBD2 matches 8 bases. The germline V gene has CDR1 LGHDT and CDR2 YNNKEL (reference sequence). CDR3 length: 16 amino acids. The V segment lost 1 base and the J segment 5 bases; nucleotides outside the gene matches: 7. For the CDR3, the DNA is TGTGCCAGCAGCCAAGCTAGGACTAGCCGGGACAATGAGCAGTTCTTC. Amino acids: CASSQARTSRDNEQFF.